Below, 29 T cell receptor beta chains from the same sample are listed, as sequenced in a study of patients and donors after allogeneic stem cell transplantation. Via MiXCR, TCRdb re-called the RT-PCR reads, giving one row per CDR3 protein. The top ten clones hold around 50% of a sample with about 160,000 distinct CDR3 sequences, roughly two fifths of them seen once. What was sequenced was blood, either unsorted or a sorted T cell fraction (not recorded which). All receptors come from a human donor who was either an allogeneic HSCT recipient or a stem cell or donor lymphocyte infusion donor (not recorded which). It is not recorded whose cells these are; they may come from a transplant donor.

The chain recombines TRBV10-3 with TRBJ1-2; unclear D gene. This CDR3 comprises 16 residues. Germline V gene sequence: CDR1 ENHRY, CDR2 SYGVKD. The germline V and J ends were trimmed by 2 bases and 5 bases, with 18 bases remaining between them. DNA of the CDR3: TGTGCCATCAGTGAGACGGTGACACCGGTTGTATATGGCTACACCTTC. Protein: CAISETVTPVVYGYTF.

The gene calls are TRBV16 and TRBJ2-7, with D possibly matching TRBD2 (6 bases). This CDR3 region has 12 residues. CDR1 KGHSY and CDR2 FQNENV come from the germline V gene. Between the trimmed V and J ends, which lost 4 bases and 6 bases, there was a span of 10 bases. The CDR3 nucleotides are TGTGCCAGCAGCCCGACTAGGGGCGAGCAGTACGTC. It codes for CASSPTRGEQYV.

For the CDR3, the DNA is TGCAGCGCCACCGGGGCGGCTTATGAGAGCTACACCTTC. It translates to CSATGAAYESYTF. The chain recombines TRBV29-1 with TRBJ1-2, with D tentatively TRBD1 (5 bases). Trimming took off 7 bases at V and 9 bases at J, with 21 bases between the two ends. Germline loops: CDR1 SQVTM, CDR2 ANQGSEA. The CDR3 covers 13 residues.

This sequence joins TRBV27 and TRBJ2-7, with 8 bases lining up with TRBD1. Germline V gene sequence: CDR1 MNHEY, CDR2 SMNVEV (reference sequence). Trimming at V came to 5 bases and at J to 0 bases, leaving 6 bases not matched to a gene. This CDR3 spans 15 amino acids. CDR3 sequence (DNA): TGTGCCAGCAGTCCCGGACAGGGCAACTCCTACGAGCAGTACGTC. This sequence encodes CASSPGQGNSYEQYV.

The J gene is TRBJ2-3, the V gene TRBV9, with D perhaps matching TRBD1 (6 bases). Trimming took 2 bases from V and 6 from J, leaving 16 bases between them. Germline values: CDR1 SGDLS, CDR2 YYNGEE. CDR3 length: 15 residues. CDR3 amino acids: CASSVRWTDEDTQYF. The CDR3 DNA sequence: TGTGCCAGCAGCGTTCGGTGGACAGATGAGGATACGCAGTATTTT.

This clonotype has just a few counts. V and J are TRBV7-3 and TRBJ1-1, with D possibly being TRBD1 (5 bases). CDR1 is SGHTA, CDR2 FQGTGA, per germline. The CDR3 consists of 14 residues. Trimming removed 4 bases from V and 1 base from J, with 10 bases in between. DNA for the CDR3: TGTGCCAGCAGCTGGGGGACGGAGAACACTGAAGCTTTCTTT. This translates into CASSWGTENTEAFF.

This clonotype was picked up a small number of times. The CDR3 DNA reads TGTGCCAGCGCGCGTCCCGAGAGGCACACCATATATTTT. This encodes CASARPERHTIYF. The genes are TRBV6-1 and TRBJ1-3; D gene uncertain. Looked up from germline, CDR1 is MNHNS and CDR2 is SASEGT. V was pared by 8 bases and J by 8 bases, with 16 bases between. The CDR3 totals 13 residues.

The table lists this clonotype with a few counts. V usage is TRBV28 and J usage is TRBJ1-2; D gene uncertain. V was trimmed by 5 bases and J by 7 bases, leaving 11 bases between them. The germline V gene encodes CDR1 MDHEN and CDR2 SYDVKM. The CDR3 consists of 12 residues. CDR3 residues: CASSTPLGGYTF. The DNA of the CDR3 is TGTGCCAGCAGTACTCCTCTGGGTGGCTACACCTTC.

The chain couples TRBV28 to TRBJ2-1; a possible D gene is TRBD1 (6 bases). Per germline, CDR1 MDHEN and CDR2 SYDVKM. V lost 5 bases, J lost 1 base, and 15 bases lay in between. The CDR3 loop spans 16 amino acids. The DNA of the CDR3 is TGTGCCAGCAGTGCCCCCGGGACACCTTCCTACAATGAGCAGTTCTTC. Translating it yields CASSAPGTPSYNEQFF.

The rearrangement uses TRBV20-1 and TRBJ1-2; TRBD1 is a possible D gene (5 bases). The CDR3 consists of 14 residues. Per the germline V gene, CDR1 is DFQATT and CDR2 is SNEGSKA (reference sequence). V lost 2 bases to trimming and J lost 4 bases, with 14 bases between them. The CDR3 is CSARRGLEGYGYTF. Here the CDR3 DNA reads TGCAGTGCTAGAAGGGGCCTGGAGGGCTATGGCTACACCTTC.

This clonotype has only a few counts. The CDR3, as DNA: TGTGCCAGTAGTATCCGGGACAGGGGATTCGACTCACCCCTCCACTTT. It specifies CASSIRDRGFDSPLHF. The chain is built from TRBV19 and TRBJ1-6, with 10 bases fitting TRBD1. The CDR3 is 16 amino acids. CDR1 is LNHDA and CDR2 is SQIVND in the germline V gene (reference sequence). V was clipped by 3 bases and J by 10 bases; unmatched bases: 9.

The chain employs TRBV4-3 and TRBJ2-7; the D is unclear. V was trimmed by 1 base and J by 2 bases, leaving 30 bases between them. This CDR3 is built from 21 residues. Per germline, CDR1 LGHNA and CDR2 YSLEER. The CDR3 DNA follows: TGCGCCAGCAGCCAAGCTCGAGAGGATTTGATCCCCTCCCGTTTGACCTACGAGCAGTACTTC. Translated, it gives CASSQAREDLIPSRLTYEQYF.

This clonotype was seen more than once but under ten times. The chain has TRBV6-6 and TRBJ1-2, with 7 bases aligning to TRBD1. Germline V CDR1 and CDR2: MNHNY, SVGAGI (reference sequence). The CDR3 has 13 amino acids. The V segment lost 5 bases and the J segment 7 bases; nucleotides outside the gene matches: 7. CDR3 sequence reads: CASSHGQEGGYTF. Written as DNA, the CDR3 is TGTGCCAGCAGTCATGGACAGGAAGGTGGCTACACCTTC.

The chain recombines TRBV20-1 with TRBJ1-4; tentatively, D is TRBD1 (5 bases). This CDR3 has 11 residues. Germline CDR1 and CDR2: DFQATT and SNEGSKA (reference sequence). With 5 bases removed from V and 7 bases from J, the gap between germline ends came to 8 bases. CDR3 in DNA: TGCAGTGCTGGGGGACCTGAAAAACTGTTTTTT. This translates into CSAGGPEKLFF.

CDR3 region: CASSRDQPWDEQFF. The CDR3 nucleotides read TGTGCCAGCAGCCGGGACCAGCCTTGGGATGAGCAGTTCTTC. The chain carries TRBV7-6 and TRBJ2-1, with D perhaps TRBD1 or TRBD2 (5 bases each). With 5 bases removed from V and 8 bases from J, the gap between germline ends came to 16 bases. Per the germline V gene, CDR1 is SGHVS and CDR2 is FNYEAQ. The CDR3 is 14 residues long.

This clonotype has only a few counts. CDR3 in amino acids: CASSLIWRQVNTEAFF. CDR3 DNA: TGTGCCAGCAGTTTAATCTGGAGACAGGTAAACACTGAAGCTTTCTTT. This chain joins TRBV28 and TRBJ1-1; perhaps TRBD1 as D (6 bases). The CDR3 is made up of 16 amino acids. Germline values: CDR1 MDHEN, CDR2 SYDVKM. Trimming removed 2 bases at V and 2 bases at J, with 15 bases between.

This chain connects TRBV12-3 or TRBV12-4 to TRBJ1-4; unclear D gene. The CDR3 is made up of 15 amino acids. Trimming stripped 3 bases from V and 5 bases from J, with 13 bases between. CDR3 loop: CASSFSPALNEKLFF. Written as DNA, the CDR3 is TGTGCCAGCAGTTTCTCGCCGGCGCTGAATGAAAAACTGTTTTTT.

This rearrangement joins TRBV13 to TRBJ2-7, with D possibly being TRBD1 or TRBD2 (6 bases each). The germline V and J ends were trimmed by 5 bases and 1 base, with 15 bases remaining between them. Germline V gives CDR1 PRHDT, CDR2 FYEKMQ (reference sequence). The CDR3 has 15 residues. CDR3 loop: CASSPPRGVSYEQYF. CDR3 nucleotide sequence: TGTGCCAGCAGCCCCCCGAGGGGGGTGTCCTACGAGCAGTACTTC.

This clonotype was seen many times. This CDR3 is CSAAPPGSRFNQPQHF. DNA of the CDR3: TGCAGTGCTGCCCCCCCGGGGAGCCGATTCAATCAGCCCCAGCATTTT. The gene calls are TRBV20-1 and TRBJ1-5, with D uncertain. Between the trimmed V and J ends, which lost 5 bases and 3 bases, there was a span of 20 bases. This CDR3 is 16 amino acids long. The germline gives CDR1 DFQATT, CDR2 SNEGSKA (reference sequence).

The rearrangement joins TRBV7-2 to TRBJ2-3, with 11 bases that match TRBD2. With V trimmed by 5 bases and J by 2 bases, 3 bases remained unmatched. This CDR3 contains 15 residues. Looked up from germline, CDR1 is SGHTA and CDR2 is FQGNSA. The chain's CDR3 is CASSASGGPTDTQYF. CDR3 DNA sequence: TGTGCCAGCAGCGCTAGCGGGGGGCCCACAGATACGCAGTATTTT.

A single count supports this clonotype. The chain uses TRBV4-2 and TRBJ2-2, with 7 bases identical to TRBD2. The ends lost 4 bases at V and 8 bases at J; junction bases unmatched: 10. From germline, CDR1 is LGHNA and CDR2 YNFKEQ. This CDR3 has 15 residues. As DNA, the CDR3 is TGTGCCAGCAGCCTTGGACTAGAAAGTGTTGGGGAGCTGTTTTTT. This codes for CASSLGLESVGELFF.

This sequence joins TRBV12-3 or TRBV12-4 and TRBJ1-2; 11 bases fit TRBD1. This CDR3 spans 14 amino acids. Trimming took 2 bases from V and 6 from J; bases not matched to a gene: 2. In nucleotides, the CDR3 is TGTGCCAGCAGTTTACAGGGACAGGGGGATGGCTACACCTTC. Amino acids: CASSLQGQGDGYTF.

The V gene is TRBV7-3, the J gene TRBJ2-2; 13 bases fit TRBD2. The CDR3 runs to 15 residues. V lost 5 bases, J lost 3 bases, and 0 bases stayed unmatched. Germline V lookup: CDR1 SGHTA, CDR2 FQGTGA. CDR3 residues: CASSGTSGDTGELFF. The CDR3 nucleotides read TGTGCCAGCAGCGGGACTAGCGGGGACACCGGGGAGCTGTTTTTT.

This clonotype was counted only a few times. The genes are TRBV29-1 and TRBJ1-2; the D is unclear. This CDR3 has 13 amino acids. V lost 8 bases and J lost 4, with 17 bases in between. Germline lookup yields CDR1 SQVTM and CDR2 ANQGSEA. The CDR3 region is CSTTREGGYGYTF. The CDR3 coding sequence is TGCAGCACGACCCGGGAGGGTGGCTATGGCTACACCTTC.

This clonotype occurred a few times. The rearrangement links TRBV7-2 to TRBJ1-2, with D tentatively TRBD1 (6 bases). V lost 4 bases and J 7 bases, leaving 16 bases between the germline ends. The CDR3 contains 14 residues. CDR1 is SGHTA and CDR2 is FQGNSA in the germline V gene. The CDR3 sequence: CASSSDSNIFGYTF. The DNA for the CDR3 is TGTGCCAGCAGCTCGGACAGCAACATATTTGGCTACACCTTC.

This sequence joins TRBV20-1 and TRBJ1-1, with D tentatively TRBD1 (5 bases). V was pared by 7 bases and J by 1 base, with 16 bases between. Per germline, CDR1 DFQATT and CDR2 SNEGSKA (reference sequence). This CDR3 is 14 amino acids long. This CDR3 reads CSGLGDGGNTEAFF. CDR3 coding DNA: TGCAGTGGCTTGGGGGACGGTGGGAACACTGAAGCTTTCTTT.

This clonotype came up a few times. The genes are TRBV5-1 and TRBJ1-4; 10 bases are shared with TRBD1. CDR1 and CDR2 (germline): SGHRS, YFSETQ. The CDR3 consists of 14 residues. V dropped 4 bases and J dropped 5; count of bases not matched to a gene: 2. DNA for the CDR3: TGCGCCAGCAGCAGGGGACAGGGGAATGAAAAACTGTTTTTT. Translating gives CASSRGQGNEKLFF. Together with reference TRBV5-1 and TRBJ1-4, the CDR3 gives the full variable domain: KAGVTQTPRYLIKTRGQQVTLSCSPISGHRSVSWYQQTPGQGLQFLFEYFSETQRNKGNFPGRFSGRQFSNSRSEMNVSTLELGDSALYLCASSRGQGNEKLFFGSGTQLSVL.

The chain combines TRBV24-1 with TRBJ1-2, with D maybe TRBD1 (6 bases). Germline V gene lookup returns CDR1 KGHDR and CDR2 SFDVKD. The CDR3 has 14 amino acids. Trimming pared 3 bases from V and 3 bases from J, leaving 10 bases between. The CDR3 region is CATSDGTSDYGYTF. The CDR3 DNA is TGTGCCACCAGTGATGGGACATCCGACTATGGCTACACCTTC.

The chain has TRBV7-8 and TRBJ2-3, with no clear D. V lost 3 bases to trimming and J lost 0 bases, with 7 bases between them. From germline, CDR1 is SGHVS and CDR2 FQNEAQ. This CDR3 is built from 14 residues. CDR3: CASSFRQSTDTQYF. Written as DNA, the CDR3 is TGTGCCAGCAGCTTCAGGCAGAGCACAGATACGCAGTATTTT.